A selection of T cell receptor beta chains follows, all from one sample in a study of graft-versus-host responses after intestinal transplantation. The antigens for these receptors are not known. This table comes from immunoSEQ multiplex PCR, and its TCRdb copy is limited to in-frame clones, with some not included. The sample shows tens of thousands of clones, 90% of them seen only once. Specimen: unstimulated CD8+ T cells sorted from spleen or lymph node cells, collected before transplant. These receptor sequences come from a human donor who was the organ donor for an intestinal transplant. CDR3s include the opening cysteine and the closing phenylalanine or tryptophan. A D gene is named only where the DNA matches it firmly. Clone size is stated in some rows and not others, as once, few, many or a class when expanded.

TRBV19	-	-	TRBJ2-5	TGTGCCAGTAGTACGGGGAGCGACCAAGAGACCCAGTACTTC	CASSTGSDQETQYF
TRBV5-6	-	-	TRBJ1-5	TGTGCCAGCAGCTTGGGAGGTGCGGGGGTCCAGCCCCAGCATTTT	CASSLGGAGVQPQHF
TRBV4-3	-	-	TRBJ1-1	TGCGCCAGCAGCCAAGATCTTAGCACTGAAGCTTTCTTT	CASSQDLSTEAFF
TRBV13	TRBD2	once	TRBJ2-1	TGTGCCAGCAGCTTTTTTTTCTCGTCGGGGGGGCCGATAAATGAGCAGTTCTTC	CASSFFFSSGGPINEQFF
TRBV15	-	-	TRBJ1-1	TGTGCCACCAGCAGACCGATCGGACACCCCTTTGATGAAGCTTTCTTT	CATSRPIGHPFDEAFF
TRBV28	-	-	TRBJ1-2	TGTGCCAGCAGTTTTGCAGGCTCCTCCTATGGCTACACCTTC	CASSFAGSSYGYTF
TRBV6-5	TRBD2	few	TRBJ2-5	TGTGCCAGCACAGGATCCCGGGGGGGCCGAGAGACCCAGTACTTC	CASTGSRGGRETQYF
TRBV2	-	-	TRBJ1-1	TGTGCCAGCAGTGAATGGGACACGGAGAACACTGAAGCTTTCTTT	CASSEWDTENTEAFF
TRBV2	-	-	TRBJ1-5	TGTGCCAGCGGGGTAAAGGAGGCCAGTCGTTTGGAGCCCCAGCATTTT	CASGVKEASRLEPQHF
TRBV15	-	-	TRBJ2-5	TGTGCCACCAGCAGAGTTGGGACACGGGAGACCCAGTACTTC	CATSRVGTRETQYF
TRBV11-1	TRBD1	-	TRBJ1-1	TGTGCCAGCAGCGAACTCTTGACAGGGGTGAACGCTTTCTTT	CASSELLTGVNAFF
TRBV9	TRBD1	-	TRBJ2-6	TGTGCCAGCAGCTTTTCAGGACAGGGGGCTTCTGGGGCCAACGTCCTGACTTTC	CASSFSGQGASGANVLTF
TRBV5-1	-	-	TRBJ2-1	TGCGCCAGCAGCGGAGGGAGCCAGATACGCTCCTACAATGAGCAGTTCTTC	CASSGGSQIRSYNEQFF
TRBV29-1	TRBD2	-	TRBJ2-2	TGCAGCGTTGTGGAGCGGGGGAGCGACGCGAACACCGGGGAGCTGTTTTTT	CSVVERGSDANTGELFF
TRBV7-6	TRBD1	-	TRBJ2-5	TGTGCCAGCAGGCCCGACAGGGGTCCCCAAGAGACCCAGTACTTC	CASRPDRGPQETQYF
TRBV15	TRBD1	-	TRBJ2-5	TGTGCCACCAGCACCAGGACAGGGCGAGAGACCCAGTACTTC	CATSTRTGRETQYF
TRBV7-9	-	-	TRBJ1-4	TGTGCCAGCAGCCCAGACAGAAATGAAAAACTGTTTTTT	CASSPDRNEKLFF
TRBV28	-	-	TRBJ1-5	TGTGCCAGCAGGTCCGACAAGGACTGGGGACAGCCCCAGCATTTT	CASRSDKDWGQPQHF
TRBV13	TRBD2	-	TRBJ2-1	TGTGCCAGCAGCTTGGGGAGACGTAGCGGGGGGGCAGGTGAGCAGTTCTTC	CASSLGRRSGGAGEQFF
TRBV6-1	-	-	TRBJ1-2	TGTGCCAGCAGTGACCGGCGGGTGTACTATGGCTACACCTTC	CASSDRRVYYGYTF
TRBV27	-	-	TRBJ2-2	TGTGCCAGCAGTTTATATGGAGGCACCGGGGAGCTGTTTTTT	CASSLYGGTGELFF
TRBV28	TRBD1	-	TRBJ1-4	TGTGCCAGCACGGGACAGGAGAATGAAAAACTGTTTTTT	CASTGQENEKLFF
TRBV15	-	-	TRBJ2-3	TGTGCCACCAGCAGACTAGACTTACGCGGCACAGATACGCAGTATTTT	CATSRLDLRGTDTQYF
TRBV6-4	-	-	TRBJ2-6	TGTGCCAGCAGTGAGGGGGACAACTCTGGGGCCAACGTCCTGACTTTC	CASSEGDNSGANVLTF
TRBV28	-	few	TRBJ2-4	TGTGCCAGCAGTTTTACAGGGCGGGCCAAAAACATTCAGTACTTC	CASSFTGRAKNIQYF
TRBV7-2	TRBD2	-	TRBJ2-3	TGTGCCAGCAGCGCGGGGACTAGTTCGCACACAGATACGCAGTATTTT	CASSAGTSSHTDTQYF
TRBV6-5	-	-	TRBJ2-1	TGTGCCAGCAGTCCCGGGACACCTCCCTACAATGAGCAGTTCTTC	CASSPGTPPYNEQFF
TRBV19	TRBD1	-	TRBJ1-2	TGTGCCAGTAGTTTACCCGGGACAGGAGACAACTATGGCTACACCTTC	CASSLPGTGDNYGYTF
TRBV4-1	TRBD1	-	TRBJ1-6	TGCGCCAGCAGCCAAGACACAGGGACAGGGTCTTATTATAATTCACCCCTCCACTTT	CASSQDTGTGSYYNSPLHF
TRBV6-5	TRBD2	-	TRBJ2-2	TGTGCCACCTGCACTAGCGGGGGGACCACCGGGGAGCTGTTTTTT	CATCTSGGTTGELFF
TRBV5-6	-	once	TRBJ2-2	TGTGCCAGCAGCTTAAGTTTTCAGGGGCCGACCGGGGAGCTGTTTTTT	CASSLSFQGPTGELFF
TRBV6-6	-	-	TRBJ1-1	TGTGCCACCCGGAACACTGAAGCTTTCTTT	CATRNTEAFF
TRBV6-5	TRBD1	-	TRBJ1-5	TGTGCCACCCAGGACAGGGATAGCAATCAGCCCCAGCATTTT	CATQDRDSNQPQHF
TRBV28	-	-	TRBJ1-4	TGTGCCAGCGGGGACATCGTGGGGGAAAAACTGTTTTTT	CASGDIVGEKLFF
TRBV5-8	TRBD1	-	TRBJ1-2	TGTGCCAGCAGCTTACACAGTGACAGGGCGGGAGGCTACACCTTC	CASSLHSDRAGGYTF
TRBV27	-	once	TRBJ2-3	TGTGCCAGCAGTTCCCGGTCGCACACAGATACGCAGTATTTT	CASSSRSHTDTQYF
TRBV5-1	-	-	TRBJ2-5	TGCGCCAGCAGCTTGGGTCTGCAAGAGACCCAGTACTTC	CASSLGLQETQYF
TRBV7-2	-	-	TRBJ1-6	TGTGCCAGCAGCTTAGAGGGGGGGAACTATAATTCACCCCTCCACTTT	CASSLEGGNYNSPLHF
TRBV7-8	TRBD2	-	TRBJ2-3	TGTGCCAGCAGCGCCGGGACTAGCTTCACAGATACGCAGTATTTT	CASSAGTSFTDTQYF
TRBV7-9	TRBD1	-	TRBJ1-4	TGTGCCAGCAGTCCGGGGGACAGGGTAGATGAAAAACTGTTTTTT	CASSPGDRVDEKLFF